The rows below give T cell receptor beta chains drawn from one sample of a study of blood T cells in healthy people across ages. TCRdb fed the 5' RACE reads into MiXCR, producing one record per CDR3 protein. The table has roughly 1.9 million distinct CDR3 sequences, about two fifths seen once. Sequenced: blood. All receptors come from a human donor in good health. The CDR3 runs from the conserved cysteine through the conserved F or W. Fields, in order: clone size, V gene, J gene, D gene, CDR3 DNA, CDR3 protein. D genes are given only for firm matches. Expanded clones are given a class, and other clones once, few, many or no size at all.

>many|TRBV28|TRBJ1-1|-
TGTGCCAGCAGATCGGGGTTCACTGAAGCTTTCTTT
CASRSGFTEAFF
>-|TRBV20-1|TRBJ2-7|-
TGCAGTGCTAGGGACATCGCACACTACGAGCAGTACTTC
CSARDIAHYEQYF
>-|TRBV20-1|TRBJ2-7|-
TGCAGTGCAAAAGGTGGCCGCTTCTACGAGCAGTACTTC
CSAKGGRFYEQYF
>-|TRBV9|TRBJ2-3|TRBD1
TGTGCCAGCAGCGTCGGGACAGTCACAGATACGCAGTATTTT
CASSVGTVTDTQYF
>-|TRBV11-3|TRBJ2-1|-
TGTGCCAGCAGCTTATCAGGGGACAAGAGCAATGAGCAGTTCTTC
CASSLSGDKSNEQFF
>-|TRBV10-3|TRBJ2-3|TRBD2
TGTGCCAGCGCGGGGGGGATCGCAGATACGCAGTATTTT
CASAGGIADTQYF
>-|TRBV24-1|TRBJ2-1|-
TGTGCCACCAGTGAACGTGACAATGAGCAGTTCTTC
CATSERDNEQFF
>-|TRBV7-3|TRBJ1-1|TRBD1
TGTGCCAGCAGCCTCGCTCCAGGGGGCACTGAAGCTTTCTTT
CASSLAPGGTEAFF
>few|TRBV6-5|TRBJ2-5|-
TGTGCCAGCAGAAGAGGTGATTTGGGTCCAGAGACCCAGTACTTC
CASRRGDLGPETQYF
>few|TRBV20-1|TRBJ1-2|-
TGCAGTGCTAGAGACCAAAGTGAAAAGGGCTACACCTTC
CSARDQSEKGYTF
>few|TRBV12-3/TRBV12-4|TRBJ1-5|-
TGTGCCAGCAGTTCCCCTAGTAGCAATCAGCCCCAGCATTTT
CASSSPSSNQPQHF
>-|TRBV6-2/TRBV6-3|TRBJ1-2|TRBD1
TGTGCCAGCAGCAAACAGGGGGAAGACTATGGCTACACCTTC
CASSKQGEDYGYTF
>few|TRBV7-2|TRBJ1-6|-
TGTGCCAGCAGCTTCTCGGGCCGCGATTCACCCCTCCACTTT
CASSFSGRDSPLHF
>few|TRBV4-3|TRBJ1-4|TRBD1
TGCGCCAGCAGCCAAGGTTTTCGAACAGGGGGCATTAATGAAAAACTGTTTTTT
CASSQGFRTGGINEKLFF